This is a list of T cell receptor beta chains from one sample in a study of blood T cell repertoires in COVID-19. Profiled with immunoSEQ multiplex PCR; TCRdb holds only in-frame clones, not every one. The sample lists about 280,000 clones, 83% occurring once. The sequenced sample consisted of peripheral blood. Receptors were obtained from a woman aged 45-60 years who had recovered from COVID-19. The CDR3 runs from the conserved cysteine through the conserved F or W. The D gene is left open where the match is weak. The size field is filled for only some rows; it gives once, few, many or a size class.

TRBV27	NA	TRBD2	TRBJ2-5	TGTGCCAGCAGTCACCGCCCGGGGGGAATGGAGACCCAGTACTTC	CASSHRPGGMETQYF
TRBV2	NA	NA	TRBJ1-5	TGTGCCAGCCGGGGGGACTTCAATCAGCCCCAGCATTTT	CASRGDFNQPQHF
TRBV6-2/TRBV6-3	once	TRBD2	TRBJ2-1	TGTGCCAGCAGTCCACAAGCGGGAGGGGCGAGTGAGCAGTTCTTC	CASSPQAGGASEQFF
TRBV9	NA	TRBD1	TRBJ1-2	TGTGCCAGCAGCGTAAACAGGGGGCAAGGCTACACCTTC	CASSVNRGQGYTF
TRBV4-2	NA	TRBD1	TRBJ1-4	TGTGCCAGCAGCCCGTTGGACAGGATTCAAGAAAAACTGTTTTTT	CASSPLDRIQEKLFF
TRBV7-2	NA	TRBD2	TRBJ2-3	TGTGCCAGCAGCGCGGGGACTAGCGGGGACACAGATACGCAGTATTTT	CASSAGTSGDTDTQYF
TRBV3-1/TRBV3-2	NA	TRBD2	TRBJ2-1	TGTGCCAGCAGCCAAGATCGCACCTGCACTTCTAGCGGGGACCCGAATGAGCAGTTCTTC	CASSQDRTCTSSGDPNEQFF
TRBV29-1	NA	NA	TRBJ1-2	TGCAGCGTATCGACAGGCACTATAGGCTACACCTTC	CSVSTGTIGYTF
TRBV3-1/TRBV3-2	NA	TRBD1	TRBJ2-3	TGTGCCAGCAGCCAAGATGGGAAACAGGGGCACACAGATACGCAGTATTTT	CASSQDGKQGHTDTQYF
TRBV15	NA	TRBD2	TRBJ2-1	TGTGCCACCAGCCAACAAGGGGCTAGCGGATATTTCACCCGGGCCACATTTAATGAGCAGTTCTTC	CATSQQGASGYFTRATFNEQFF